A single sample gave rise to the 5 T cell receptor beta chains below, sequenced in a study of blood T cell repertoires in COVID-19. Measured with immunoSEQ multiplex PCR; TCRdb has only the in-frame clones, and not every one. The data hold about 140,000 clones, with approximately 80% observed a single time. Sequencing was performed on peripheral blood. These receptor sequences come from a woman older than 75 with active or convalescent COVID-19.

The J gene is TRBJ1-5, the V gene TRBV18, with 10 positions matching TRBD1. V gave up 2 bases and J gave up 1 base; unmatched junction bases: 2. This CDR3 comprises 16 residues. Looked up from germline, CDR1 is KGHSH and CDR2 is LQKENI. Here the CDR3 reads CASSPDRGLSNQPQHF. The CDR3 region has the DNA TGTGCCAGCTCACCAGACAGGGGGCTGAGCAATCAGCCCCAGCATTTT.

The rearrangement links TRBV12-5 to TRBJ1-2, with D maybe TRBD1 (6 bases). The CDR3 runs to 14 residues. Between the trimmed V and J ends, which lost 5 bases and 4 bases, there was a span of 14 bases. Germline CDR1 LGHNT, CDR2 FRNRAP. The CDR3: CASGTARGTYGYTF. The CDR3 region has the DNA TGTGCTAGTGGTACCGCCAGGGGAACCTATGGCTACACCTTC.

This rearrangement joins TRBV5-8 to TRBJ1-5; weak D call: TRBD1 (6 bases). Germline CDR1 and CDR2: SGHTS and YDEGEE. V lost 4 bases to trimming and J lost 3 bases, with 11 bases between them. The CDR3 spans 14 residues. The DNA for the CDR3 is TGTGCCAGCAGCGTAGGGGACATCAATCAGCCCCAGCATTTT. Translation: CASSVGDINQPQHF.

The genes are TRBV28 and TRBJ2-2, with D perhaps matching TRBD2 (7 bases). Germline V lookup: CDR1 MDHEN, CDR2 SYDVKM. The V end lost 10 bases, the J end lost 8 bases, and 20 bases lay between the germline ends. There are 14 residues in the CDR3. CDR3: CATSLGRGGGELFF. CDR3 coding DNA: TGTGCCACTAGCCTGGGAAGGGGGGGTGGGGAGCTGTTTTTT.

A few counts support this clone. The V call is TRBV6-4, the J call TRBJ1-1, with a weak D call TRBD1 (5 bases). This CDR3 comprises 13 residues. The V end was cut by 6 bases, the J end by 9 bases, with 17 bases between. The V gene's germline CDR1 is MRHNA and CDR2 SNTAGT. As DNA, the CDR3 is TGTGCCAGCAGACCTGGGGCAGGCTACAAAGCTTTCTTT. This encodes CASRPGAGYKAFF.